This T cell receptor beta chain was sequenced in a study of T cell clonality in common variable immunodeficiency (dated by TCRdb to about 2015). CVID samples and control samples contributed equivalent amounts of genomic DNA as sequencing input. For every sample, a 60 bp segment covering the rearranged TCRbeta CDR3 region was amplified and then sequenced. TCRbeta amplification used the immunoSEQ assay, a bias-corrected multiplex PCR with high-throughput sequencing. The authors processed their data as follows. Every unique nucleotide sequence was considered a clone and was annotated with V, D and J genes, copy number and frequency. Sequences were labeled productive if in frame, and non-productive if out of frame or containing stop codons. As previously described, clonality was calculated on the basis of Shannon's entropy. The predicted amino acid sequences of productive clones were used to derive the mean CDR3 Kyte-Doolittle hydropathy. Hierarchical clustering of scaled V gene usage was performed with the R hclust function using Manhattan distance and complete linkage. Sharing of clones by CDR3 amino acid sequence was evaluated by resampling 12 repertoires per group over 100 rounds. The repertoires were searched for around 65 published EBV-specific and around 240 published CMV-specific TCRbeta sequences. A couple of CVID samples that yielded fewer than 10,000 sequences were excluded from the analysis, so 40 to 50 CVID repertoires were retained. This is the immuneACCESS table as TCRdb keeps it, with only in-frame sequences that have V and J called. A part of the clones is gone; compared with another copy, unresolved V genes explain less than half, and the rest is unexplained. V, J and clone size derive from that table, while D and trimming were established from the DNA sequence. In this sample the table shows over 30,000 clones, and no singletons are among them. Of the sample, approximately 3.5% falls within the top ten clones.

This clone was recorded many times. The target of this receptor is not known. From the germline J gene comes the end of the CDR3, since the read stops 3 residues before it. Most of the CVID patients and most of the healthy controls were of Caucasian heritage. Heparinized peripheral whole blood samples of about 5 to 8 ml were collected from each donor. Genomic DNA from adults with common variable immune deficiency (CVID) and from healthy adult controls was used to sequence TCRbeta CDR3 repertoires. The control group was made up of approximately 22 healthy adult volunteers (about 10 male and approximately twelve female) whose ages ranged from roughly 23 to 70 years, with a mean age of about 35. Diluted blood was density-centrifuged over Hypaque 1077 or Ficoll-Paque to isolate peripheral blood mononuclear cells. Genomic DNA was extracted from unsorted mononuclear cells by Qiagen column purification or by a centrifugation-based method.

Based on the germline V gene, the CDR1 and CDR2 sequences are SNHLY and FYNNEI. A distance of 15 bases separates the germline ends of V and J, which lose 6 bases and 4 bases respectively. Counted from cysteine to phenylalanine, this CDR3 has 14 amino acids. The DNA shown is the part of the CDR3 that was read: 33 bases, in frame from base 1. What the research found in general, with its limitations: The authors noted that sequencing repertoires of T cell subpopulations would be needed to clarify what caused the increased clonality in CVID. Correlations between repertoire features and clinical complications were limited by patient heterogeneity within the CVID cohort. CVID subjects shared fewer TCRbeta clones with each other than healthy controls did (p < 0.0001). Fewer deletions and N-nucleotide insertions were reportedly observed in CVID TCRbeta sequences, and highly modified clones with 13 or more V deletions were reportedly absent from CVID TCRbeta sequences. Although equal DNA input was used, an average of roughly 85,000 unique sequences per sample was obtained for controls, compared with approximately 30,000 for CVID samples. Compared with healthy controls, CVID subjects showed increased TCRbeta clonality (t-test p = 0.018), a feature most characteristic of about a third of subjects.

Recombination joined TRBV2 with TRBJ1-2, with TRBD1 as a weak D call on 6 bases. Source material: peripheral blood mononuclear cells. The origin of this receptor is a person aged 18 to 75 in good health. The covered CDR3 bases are TGTGCCAGCAGAGGTAACAGGGCCTCCTATGGC. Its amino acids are CASRGNRASYG. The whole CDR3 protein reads CASRGNRASYGYTF.